The clone carrying this TCR beta chain was seen a few times. Relative to the germline gene, one junction end is altered; a read error may explain this. The data originate from a study of neurological immune-mediated disorders. Regarding time point: longitudinal time-point 1 (baseline). CDR1 and CDR2 (germline): MNHEY, SVGEGT. This CDR3 has 14 amino acids. The yield of each sequencing run was over 200 million TCR-beta sequences from 15-18 subjects. A single record per CDR3 protein comes from TCRdb applying MiXCR to the 5' RACE reads. The sample yields about 49,000 distinct CDR3 sequences, about a tenth seen once.

The sequenced material came from PBMCs. The receptor was derived from a woman aged 40 to 50 in good health. The genes are TRBV6-2 or TRBV6-3 and TRBJ2-3, with 7 bases lining up with TRBD1. CDR3 DNA sequence: TGTGCCACGGGCCAGACAGGGACCACAGATACGCTGTATTTT. It yields the protein CATGQTGTTDTLYF.